This T cell receptor beta chain was recovered during a study of cytomegalovirus exposure and HLA in healthy donors. Notes on the study in general: Overall, under 200 TCR beta chains were annotated as cytomegalovirus-associated. Excluded were some V segments that proved indistinguishable, including TRBV6-2 and TRBV6-3. The classifier was said to identify cytomegalovirus status with high specificity and sensitivity.

As for this clone: The antigen is undetermined.

Vbeta (60) and Jbeta (13) primers were used in the PCR. Data came from immunoSEQ multiplex PCR; TCRdb stores just in-frame clones and leaves some out. The data contain some 180,000 clones, 60% to 85% of them seen just once; the ten biggest clones take up 2.9%. CDR3 size: 14 residues. V lost 4 bases, J lost 6 bases, and 13 bases lay in between. The V gene's germline CDR1 is MNHNY and CDR2 SVGAGI (reference sequence). The TCR comes from a male donor in good health and CMV-seronegative. J is TRBJ1-3 and V is TRBV6-6, with no clear D. Sequencing was performed on PBMCs. The CDR3 DNA is TGTGCCAGCAGTTCTACCCGCATTGAAAACACCATATATTTT. Translation gives CASSSTRIENTIYF.